This T cell receptor (beta chain) was identified in a study of blood T cell repertoires in COVID-19. Study as a whole: Nucleic acid was either cDNA or gDNA, and it came from T cells, B-cell-depleted T cells, or PBMCs.

CDR1 and CDR2 (germline): SGHVS, FQNEAQ. The V gene lost 3 bases and the J gene lost 4 bases, with 11 bases spanning the gap. The CDR3 is made up of 14 amino acids. Profiling relied on immunoSEQ multiplex PCR, and the TCRdb table lists in-frame clones only, not all of them. The repertoire includes tens of thousands of clones, 88% of them detected once, and roughly 6.2% sits in the top ten. The receptor was derived from a man in his fifties with active COVID-19. The sample was peripheral blood. The J gene is TRBJ2-3, the V gene TRBV7-8, with D perhaps TRBD2 (5 bases). The CDR3 here is CASSLVRGPDTQYF. In DNA form, the CDR3 reads TGTGCCAGCAGCTTGGTCCGAGGGCCAGATACGCAGTATTTT.